Included here is one TCR beta chain sequence, with context. The antigen it recognizes is unknown. No base qualities exist here, and no much larger clone lies one base off it. The sample is drawn from a study of blood T cell repertoires in COVID-19 (dated by TCRdb to the early 2020s). Concerning the study at large: Collaborator samples came from the United States, Italy and Spain and covered acute and convalescent phases of COVID-19. The dataset comprised deeply sampled blood TCRbeta repertoires from subjects exposed to, actively infected with, or recovered from COVID-19. The samples were drawn from two sources: the first 160 participants of the ongoing ImmuneRACE study, and about 1,300 subjects contributed by 6 global collaborators. The material from the prospective study consisted of cDNA or gDNA derived from T cells, B-cell-depleted T cells, or PBMCs. The sample metadata nearly always contained a de-identified subject ID, COVID-19 status, age in years and sex. Where HLA class I and class II types were available, the types were taken from metadata supplied by the sample provider, not from assay-based typing. A freely available public database, intended as a resource for researchers studying the immune response to SARS-CoV-2, is where the repertoires were released.

Whole blood was collected in K2EDTA tubes by collaborating institutions according to the institutions' own protocols. For TCRbeta analysis, collaborator samples were shipped as frozen whole blood, as isolated PBMCs, or as DNA extracted from either sample type. Findings and caveats that apply to the study as a whole: Clinical and demographic metadata were provided uncurated, with the amount varying by source and participant.

The immunoSEQ Assay, a bias-controlled multiplex PCR, was used to amplify TCRbeta CDR3 regions from genomic DNA. On the study's bioinformatics: Nucleated cell counts per sample were estimated from amplification of reference gene primers within the assay. Sequence reads were collapsed and filtered to measure the absolute abundance of every unique TCRbeta CDR3 rearrangement. Productive Simpson clonality was computed per sample as the square root of Simpson's diversity index over productive rearrangements. The clones in this table, taken by TCRdb from immuneACCESS, are in-frame only. Not every clone is retained; where verified, under half of the shortfall comes from an unresolved V gene, and the cause of the rest is unknown. V, J and clone size reflect that table, while D and trimming were determined from the DNA. The sample has some 87,000 clones on record, under 80% of them singletons. The ten largest clonotypes hold roughly 15% of the sample.

The germline V end is reduced by 4 bases and the J end by 2 bases; junction bases left unmatched: 7. The germline V gene (reference sequence) gives CDR1 as LNHDA and CDR2 as SQIVND. The CDR3 holds 16 amino acids from the cysteine to the phenylalanine. CDR3 DNA is the only sequence kept; it has 48 bases, read in frame from the first base. This TCR was sampled from a human donor in a cohort sampled during active COVID-19. The sequencing sample was made of peripheral blood. The chain uses TRBV19 and TRBJ1-5; a stretch of 8 junction bases matches TRBD1. The sequenced DNA is TGTGCCAGTAGTAAGCAGGGGGCGAGTGGCAATCAGCCCCAGCATTTT. The resulting protein is CASSKQGASGNQPQHF.